Here is one T cell receptor (beta chain) with its context. Its antigen is unidentified. A much larger clone lies one base from this, so it may be a read error. It was RNA transcripts that yielded the amplified TCR beta CDR3 regions. Primed by the HTBI set, a first-round RT-PCR was run on the TCR CDR3. Each CDR3 protein gets one entry after TCRdb re-called the multiplex PCR reads with MiXCR. The sample yields about 400,000 distinct CDR3 sequences, around a sixth seen once. V gave up 2 bases and J gave up 5 bases; unmatched junction bases: 8. CDR1 and CDR2 from the germline V gene are KGHDR and SFDVKD. The CDR3 totals 15 residues. The data originate from a study of T cells in Graves' hyperthyroidism and ophthalmopathy. Study-wide findings and caveats: Ophthalmopathy, as predicted by the model, came a median roughly 6.3 months after the prediction. In simple terms, a model built on 13 V-J features told ophthalmopathy apart from stable hyperthyroidism.

It was considered stable Graves' hyperthyroidism when ophthalmopathy did not progress within 18 months. The TCR sequence derives from a woman younger than 35 with Graves' hyperthyroidism. The source material was blood. The chain uses TRBV24-1 and TRBJ2-7, with 7 bases matching TRBD1. The CDR3 protein is CATSDSGQGVHEQYF. CDR3 bases: TGTGCCACCAGTGATTCCGGGCAGGGGGTCCACGAGCAGTACTTC.